This T cell receptor (beta chain) is drawn from a study of monozygotic twins with inflammatory bowel disease. Study-wide results and caveats: Healthy twins shared more clonotypes with others than IBD patients, most markedly active ones.

As concerns this clonotype: The target antigen is unknown.

Template switching introduced UMIs that contain a 6-nucleotide sample barcode. TCRdb reprocessed the 5' RACE reads, with one entry per CDR3 protein and no DNA. The sample yields around 220,000 distinct CDR3 sequences, of which the top ten take up roughly 7.5%. Researchers isolated total RNA from whole blood without sorting T cells. Germline lookup yields CDR1 KGHDR and CDR2 SFDVKD. This CDR3 has 14 amino acids. The sequencing sample was made of blood. This chain uses TRBV24-1 with TRBJ2-4; TCRdb calls TRBD1, which cannot be checked without DNA. This TCR came from a human donor with ulcerative colitis or Crohn's disease, or a healthy co-twin of an affected twin (not recorded which). CDR3: CATLRQGGKNIQYF.